This T cell receptor (beta chain) was sequenced for a study of T-cell memory formation after mild COVID-19. Turning to the study itself: TCR clusters were largely donor specific. Study results and caveats: Pre-infection memory held some responding clones, suggesting pre-existing cross-reactive T cells responded. Contracting clones from day 15 to 85 showed balanced CD4/CD8; later expanders favored CD4+.

V was cut by 6 bases and J by 0 bases, with 15 bases left in between. The CDR3 is 17 amino acids. CDR1 and CDR2 (germline): LGHNA, YNFKEQ. After 5'RACE with constant-segment primers, TCR alpha and TCR beta cDNA libraries carrying sample barcodes and UMIs were obtained. TCRdb fed the 5' RACE reads into MiXCR, producing one record per CDR3 protein. The sample yields nearly 250,000 distinct CDR3 sequences, roughly 14% seen once. This clonotype has more than one count but fewer than ten. What it binds is not known. V is TRBV4-2 and J is TRBJ2-6, with D maybe TRBD1 (6 bases). The sequencing input was PBMCs or a T cell subset sorted from them (not recorded which). The source is an adult woman who had mild COVID-19 (a few samples of this study predate the infection). Cell type and time point are not known. The CDR3: CASRKDRAISGANVLTF. The CDR3 coding sequence is TGTGCCAGCAGGAAGGACAGAGCCATCTCTGGGGCCAACGTCCTGACTTTC.